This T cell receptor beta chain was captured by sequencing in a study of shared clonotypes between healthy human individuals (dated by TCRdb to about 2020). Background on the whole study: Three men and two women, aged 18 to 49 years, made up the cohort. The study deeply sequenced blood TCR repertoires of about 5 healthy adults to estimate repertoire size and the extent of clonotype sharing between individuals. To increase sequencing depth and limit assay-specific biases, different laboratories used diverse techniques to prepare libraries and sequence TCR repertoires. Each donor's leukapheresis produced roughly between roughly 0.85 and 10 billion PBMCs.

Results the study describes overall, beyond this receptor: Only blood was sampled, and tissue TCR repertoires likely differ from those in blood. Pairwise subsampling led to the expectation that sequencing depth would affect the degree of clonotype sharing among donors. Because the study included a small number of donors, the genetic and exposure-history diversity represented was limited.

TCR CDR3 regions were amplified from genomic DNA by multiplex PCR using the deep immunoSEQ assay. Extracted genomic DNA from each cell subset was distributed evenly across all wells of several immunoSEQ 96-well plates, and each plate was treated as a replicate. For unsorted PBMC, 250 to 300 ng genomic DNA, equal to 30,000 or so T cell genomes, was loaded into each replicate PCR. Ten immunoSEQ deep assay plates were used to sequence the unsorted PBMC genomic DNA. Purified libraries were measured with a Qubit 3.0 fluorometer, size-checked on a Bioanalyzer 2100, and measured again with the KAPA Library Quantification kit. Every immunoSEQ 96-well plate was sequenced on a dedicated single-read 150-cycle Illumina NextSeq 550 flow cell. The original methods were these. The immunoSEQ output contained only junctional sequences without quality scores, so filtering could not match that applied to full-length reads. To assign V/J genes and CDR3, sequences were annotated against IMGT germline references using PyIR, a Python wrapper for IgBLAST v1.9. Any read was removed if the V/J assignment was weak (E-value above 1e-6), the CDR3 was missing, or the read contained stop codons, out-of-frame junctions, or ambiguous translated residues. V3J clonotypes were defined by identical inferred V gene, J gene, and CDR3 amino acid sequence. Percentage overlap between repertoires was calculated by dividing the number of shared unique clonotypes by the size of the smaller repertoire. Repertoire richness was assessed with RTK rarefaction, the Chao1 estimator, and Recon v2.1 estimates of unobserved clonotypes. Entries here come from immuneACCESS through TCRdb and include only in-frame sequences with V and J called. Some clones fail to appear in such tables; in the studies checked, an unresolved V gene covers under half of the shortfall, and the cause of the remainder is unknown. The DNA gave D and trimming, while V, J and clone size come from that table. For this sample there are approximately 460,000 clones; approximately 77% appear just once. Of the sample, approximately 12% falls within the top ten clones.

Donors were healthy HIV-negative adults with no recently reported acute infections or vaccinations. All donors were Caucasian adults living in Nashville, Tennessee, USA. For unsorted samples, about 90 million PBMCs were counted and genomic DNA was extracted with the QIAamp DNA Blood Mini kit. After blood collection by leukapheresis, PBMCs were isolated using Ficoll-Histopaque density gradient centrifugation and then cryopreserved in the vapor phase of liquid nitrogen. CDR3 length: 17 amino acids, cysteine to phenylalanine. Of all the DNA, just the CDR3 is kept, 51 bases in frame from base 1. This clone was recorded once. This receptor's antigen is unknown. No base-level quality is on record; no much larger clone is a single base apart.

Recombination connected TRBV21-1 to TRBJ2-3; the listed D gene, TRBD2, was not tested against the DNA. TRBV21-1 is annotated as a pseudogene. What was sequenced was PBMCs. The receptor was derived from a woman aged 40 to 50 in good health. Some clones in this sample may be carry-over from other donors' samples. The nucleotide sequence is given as TGTGCCAGCAGCAAATACCAAGGACTAGGGAGCACAGATACGCAGTATTTT. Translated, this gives CASSKYQGLGSTDTQYF.